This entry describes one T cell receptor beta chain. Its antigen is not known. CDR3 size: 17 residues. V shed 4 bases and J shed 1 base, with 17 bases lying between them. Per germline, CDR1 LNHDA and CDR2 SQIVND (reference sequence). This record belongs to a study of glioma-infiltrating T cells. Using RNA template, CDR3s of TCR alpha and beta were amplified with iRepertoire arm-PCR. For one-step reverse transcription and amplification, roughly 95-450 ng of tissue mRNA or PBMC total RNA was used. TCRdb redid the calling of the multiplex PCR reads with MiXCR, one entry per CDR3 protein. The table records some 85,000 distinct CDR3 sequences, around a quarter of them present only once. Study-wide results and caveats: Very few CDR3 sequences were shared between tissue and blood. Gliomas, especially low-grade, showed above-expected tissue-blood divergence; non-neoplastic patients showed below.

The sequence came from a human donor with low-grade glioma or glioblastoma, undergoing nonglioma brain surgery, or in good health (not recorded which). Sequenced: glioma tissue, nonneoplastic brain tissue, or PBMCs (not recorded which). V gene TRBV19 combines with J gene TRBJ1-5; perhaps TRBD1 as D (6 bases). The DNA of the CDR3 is TGTGCCAGTAGTAATATGGCAGGGGACGGAAGCAATCAGCCCCAGCATTTT. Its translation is CASSNMAGDGSNQPQHF.